This T cell receptor (beta chain) was sequenced for a study of blood T cell repertoires in COVID-19. Study summary: Samples of COVID-19 (acute and convalescent) were obtained from the United States, Italy and Spain.

Germline V gene data show CDR1 as MDHEN and CDR2 as SYDVKM. The V gene lost 2 bases and the J gene lost 7 bases, with 11 bases spanning the gap. This CDR3 comprises 14 residues. With respect to this clone: The sample contains more than one DNA sequence encoding this CDR3.

Per the original data handling: From reference gene primer amplification, estimates of nucleated cell counts were derived. TCRdb keeps only in-frame clones here, not all; method: immunoSEQ multiplex PCR. The V and J calls and clone size were taken over from that table, and D and trimming were inferred from the DNA. The data show about 210,000 clones, 80% to 90% seen once. Material: PBMCs or T cells enriched from blood (not recorded which). V and J are TRBV28 and TRBJ1-4, with D perhaps matching TRBD1 (6 bases). The receptor was derived from a man between 18 and 35 years old with acute COVID-19. The CDR3, as DNA: TGTGCCAGCAGTTTAAGGGGGGGCGGTGAAAAACTGTTTTTT. It yields the protein CASSLRGGGEKLFF.